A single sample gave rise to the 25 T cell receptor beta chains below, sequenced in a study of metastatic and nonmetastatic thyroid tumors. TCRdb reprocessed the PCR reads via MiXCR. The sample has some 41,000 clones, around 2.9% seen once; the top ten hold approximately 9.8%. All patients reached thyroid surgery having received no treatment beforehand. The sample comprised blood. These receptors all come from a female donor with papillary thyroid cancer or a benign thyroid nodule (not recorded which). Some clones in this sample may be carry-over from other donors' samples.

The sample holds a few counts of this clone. CDR3 loop: CASSTGGGAHYGYTF. The CDR3 nucleotides read TGTGCCAGCAGTACGGGTGGGGGAGCCCACTATGGCTACACCTTC. V usage is TRBV28 and J usage is TRBJ1-2, with D possibly matching TRBD1 (5 bases). V was clipped by 5 bases and J by 3 bases, with 16 bases between them. Germline CDR1 and CDR2: MDHEN and SYDVKM. CDR3 size: 15 residues.

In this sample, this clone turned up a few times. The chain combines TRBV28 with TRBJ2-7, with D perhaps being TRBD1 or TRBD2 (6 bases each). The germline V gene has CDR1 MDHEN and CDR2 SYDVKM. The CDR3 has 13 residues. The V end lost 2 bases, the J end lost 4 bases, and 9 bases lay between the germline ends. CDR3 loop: CASSLRGLYEQYF. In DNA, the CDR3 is TGTGCCAGCAGTTTACGGGGGCTGTACGAGCAGTACTTC.

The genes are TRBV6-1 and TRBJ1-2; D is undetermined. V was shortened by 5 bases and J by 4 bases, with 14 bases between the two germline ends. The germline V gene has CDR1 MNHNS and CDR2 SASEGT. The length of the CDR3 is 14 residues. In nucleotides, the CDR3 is TGTGCCAGCAGTCCCAGGTGGGGAAGCTATGGCTACACCTTC. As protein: CASSPRWGSYGYTF.

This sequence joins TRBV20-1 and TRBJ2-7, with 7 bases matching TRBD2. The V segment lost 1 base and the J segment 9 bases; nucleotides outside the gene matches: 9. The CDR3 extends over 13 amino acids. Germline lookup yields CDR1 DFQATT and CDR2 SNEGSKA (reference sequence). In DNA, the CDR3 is TGCAGTGCTAGAGTGAGCGGGGCCTTAGGGCAGTACTTC. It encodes CSARVSGALGQYF.

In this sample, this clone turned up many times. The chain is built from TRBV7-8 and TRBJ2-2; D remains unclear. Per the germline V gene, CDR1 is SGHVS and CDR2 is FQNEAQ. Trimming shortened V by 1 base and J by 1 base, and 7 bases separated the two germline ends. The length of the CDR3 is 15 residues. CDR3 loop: CASSLVNMNTGELFF. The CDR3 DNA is TGTGCCAGCAGCTTAGTTAACATGAACACCGGGGAGCTGTTTTTT.

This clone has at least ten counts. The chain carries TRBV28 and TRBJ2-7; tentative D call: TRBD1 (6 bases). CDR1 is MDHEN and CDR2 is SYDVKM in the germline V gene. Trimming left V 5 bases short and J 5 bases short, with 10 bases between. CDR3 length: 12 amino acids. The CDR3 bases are TGTGCCAGCAGTCCAGGGGTCGACGAGCAGTACTTC. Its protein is CASSPGVDEQYF. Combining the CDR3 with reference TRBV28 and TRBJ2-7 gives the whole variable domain DVKVTQSSRYLVKRTGEKVFLECVQDMDHENMFWYRQDPGLGLRLIYFSYDVKMKEKGDIPEGYSVSREKKERFSLILESASTNQTSMYLCASSPGVDEQYFGPGTRLTVT.

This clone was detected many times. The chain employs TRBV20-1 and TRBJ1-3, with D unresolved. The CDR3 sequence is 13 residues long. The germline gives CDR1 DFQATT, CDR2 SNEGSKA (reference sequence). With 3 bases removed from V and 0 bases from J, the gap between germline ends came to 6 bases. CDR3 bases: TGCAGTGCTAGGAGGTCCTCTGGAAACACCATATATTTT. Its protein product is CSARRSSGNTIYF.

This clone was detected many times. The CDR3 is CASSISGRASYEQYF. CDR3 bases: TGTGCCAGTAGTATTTCAGGCAGGGCTTCCTACGAGCAGTACTTC. The chain carries TRBV19 and TRBJ2-7, with a possible D match to TRBD1 (5 bases). The CDR3 loop spans 15 amino acids. V shed 3 bases and J shed 1 base, with 13 bases lying between them. Germline V gene sequence: CDR1 LNHDA, CDR2 SQIVND (reference sequence). The whole variable domain, remainder taken from reference TRBV19 and TRBJ2-7, is DGGITQSPKYLFRKEGQNVTLSCEQNLNHDAMYWYRQDPGQGLRLIYYSQIVNDFQKGDIAEGYSVSREKKESFPLTVTSAQKNPTAFYLCASSISGRASYEQYFGPGTRLTVT.

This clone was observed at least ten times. The CDR3 DNA reads as TGCAGTGCTAGAGATGTGGGACACAAAAAAAACATTCAGTACTTC. It translates to CSARDVGHKKNIQYF. The genes are TRBV20-1 and TRBJ2-4; TRBD1 might be the D (6 bases). The CDR3 runs 15 residues. Germline values: CDR1 DFQATT, CDR2 SNEGSKA (reference sequence). The germline V and J ends were trimmed by 0 bases and 4 bases, with 13 bases remaining between them.

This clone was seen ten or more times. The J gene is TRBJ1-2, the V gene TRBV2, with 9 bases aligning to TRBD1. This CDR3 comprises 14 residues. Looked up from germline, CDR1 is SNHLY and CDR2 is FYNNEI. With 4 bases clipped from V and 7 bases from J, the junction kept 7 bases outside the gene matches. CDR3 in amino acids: CASSVGQGLSGYTF. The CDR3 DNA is TGTGCCAGCAGTGTGGGACAGGGATTGAGTGGCTACACCTTC. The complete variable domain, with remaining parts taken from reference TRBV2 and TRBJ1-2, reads EPEVTQTPSHQVTQMGQEVILRCVPISNHLYFYWYRQILGQKVEFLVSFYNNEISEKSEIFDDQFSVERPDGSNFTLKIRSTKLEDSAMYFCASSVGQGLSGYTFGSGTRLTVV.

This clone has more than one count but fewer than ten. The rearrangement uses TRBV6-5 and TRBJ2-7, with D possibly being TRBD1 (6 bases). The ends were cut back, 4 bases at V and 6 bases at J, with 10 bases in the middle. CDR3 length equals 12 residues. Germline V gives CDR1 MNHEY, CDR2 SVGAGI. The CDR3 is CASSWGLVEQYF. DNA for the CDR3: TGTGCCAGCAGTTGGGGGCTCGTCGAGCAGTACTTC.

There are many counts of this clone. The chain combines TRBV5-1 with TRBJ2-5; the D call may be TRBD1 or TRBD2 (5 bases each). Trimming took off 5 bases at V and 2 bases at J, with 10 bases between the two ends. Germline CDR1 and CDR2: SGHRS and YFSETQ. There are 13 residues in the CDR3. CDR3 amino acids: CASSWGRQETQYF. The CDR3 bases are TGCGCCAGCAGTTGGGGACGGCAAGAGACCCAGTACTTC.

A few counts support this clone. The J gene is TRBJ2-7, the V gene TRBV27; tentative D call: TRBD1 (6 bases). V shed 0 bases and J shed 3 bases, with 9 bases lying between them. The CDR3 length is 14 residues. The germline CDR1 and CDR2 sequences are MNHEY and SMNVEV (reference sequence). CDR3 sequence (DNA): TGTGCCAGCAGTTTATCGTGGACAGACTACGAGCAGTACTTC. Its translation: CASSLSWTDYEQYF.

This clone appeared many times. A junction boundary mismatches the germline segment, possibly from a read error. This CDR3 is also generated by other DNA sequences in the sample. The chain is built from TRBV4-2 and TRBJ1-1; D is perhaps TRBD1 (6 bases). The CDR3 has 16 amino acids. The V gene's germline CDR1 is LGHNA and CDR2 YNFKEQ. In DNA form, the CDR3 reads TGTGCCAGCAGTCAAGAGTGGGGGGCTGCGGGAACTGAAGCTTTCTTT. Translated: CASSQEWGAAGTEAFF.

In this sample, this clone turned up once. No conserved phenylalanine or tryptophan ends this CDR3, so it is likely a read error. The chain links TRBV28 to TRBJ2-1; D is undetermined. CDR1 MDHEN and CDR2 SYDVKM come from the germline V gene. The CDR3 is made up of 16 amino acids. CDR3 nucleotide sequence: TGTGCCACCAGTTCGCCCGGGCTTGGTTCTGGCAATGAGCAGTTCGTC. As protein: CATSSPGLGSGNEQFV.

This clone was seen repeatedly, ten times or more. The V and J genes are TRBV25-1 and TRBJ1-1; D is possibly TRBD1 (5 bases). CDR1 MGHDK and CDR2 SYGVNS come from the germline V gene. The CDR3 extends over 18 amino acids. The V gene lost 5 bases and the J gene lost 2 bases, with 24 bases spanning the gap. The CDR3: CASSSPGVLGGENTEAFF. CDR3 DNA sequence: TGTGCCAGCAGTTCCCCCGGGGTATTGGGGGGAGAAAACACTGAAGCTTTCTTT. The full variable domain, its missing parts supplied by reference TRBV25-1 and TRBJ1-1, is EADIYQTPRYLVIGTGKKITLECSQTMGHDKMYWYQQDPGMELHLIHYSYGVNSTEKGDLSSESTVSRIRTEHFPLTLESARPSHTSQYLCASSSPGVLGGENTEAFFGQGTRLTVV.

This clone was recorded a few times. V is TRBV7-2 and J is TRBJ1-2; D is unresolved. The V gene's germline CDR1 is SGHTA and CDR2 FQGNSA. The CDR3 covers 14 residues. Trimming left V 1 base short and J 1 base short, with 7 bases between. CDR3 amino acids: CASSLDAVNYGYTF. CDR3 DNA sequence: TGTGCCAGCAGCTTAGATGCAGTTAACTATGGCTACACCTTC.

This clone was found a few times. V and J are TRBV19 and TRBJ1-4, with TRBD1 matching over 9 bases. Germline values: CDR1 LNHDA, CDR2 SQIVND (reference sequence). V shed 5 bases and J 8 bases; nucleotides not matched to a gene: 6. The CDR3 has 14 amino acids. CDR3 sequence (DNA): TGTGCCAGTAGTCTTGGGACAGGGTTCGAAAAACTGTTTTTT. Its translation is CASSLGTGFEKLFF. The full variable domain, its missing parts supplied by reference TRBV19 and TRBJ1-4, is DGGITQSPKYLFRKEGQNVTLSCEQNLNHDAMYWYRQDPGQGLRLIYYSQIVNDFQKGDIAEGYSVSREKKESFPLTVTSAQKNPTAFYLCASSLGTGFEKLFFGSGTQLSVL.

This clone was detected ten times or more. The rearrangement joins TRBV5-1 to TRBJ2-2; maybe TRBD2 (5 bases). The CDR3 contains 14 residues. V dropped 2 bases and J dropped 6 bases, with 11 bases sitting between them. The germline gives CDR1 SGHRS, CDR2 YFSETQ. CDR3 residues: CASSLGSSPGELFF. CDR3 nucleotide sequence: TGCGCCAGCAGCTTAGGGAGCAGCCCCGGGGAGCTGTTTTTT.

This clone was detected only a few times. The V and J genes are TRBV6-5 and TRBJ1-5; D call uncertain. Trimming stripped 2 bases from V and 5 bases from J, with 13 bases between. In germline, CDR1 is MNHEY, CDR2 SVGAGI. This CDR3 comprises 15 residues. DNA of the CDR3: TGTGCCAGCAGTTACAGTCTCGCAGGTGATCAGCCCCAGCATTTT. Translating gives CASSYSLAGDQPQHF.

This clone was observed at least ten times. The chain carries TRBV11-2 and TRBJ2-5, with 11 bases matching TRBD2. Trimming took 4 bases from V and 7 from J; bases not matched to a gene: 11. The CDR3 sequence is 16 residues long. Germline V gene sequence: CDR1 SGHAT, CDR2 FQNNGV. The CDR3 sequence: CASSYIAGGPWGTQYF. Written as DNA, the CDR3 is TGTGCCAGCAGCTACATAGCGGGAGGGCCTTGGGGGACCCAGTACTTC.

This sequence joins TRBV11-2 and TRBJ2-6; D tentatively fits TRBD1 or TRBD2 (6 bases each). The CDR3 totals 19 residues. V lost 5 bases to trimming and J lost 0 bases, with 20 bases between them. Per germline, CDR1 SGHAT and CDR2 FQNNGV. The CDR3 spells CASSPLLGGPSSGANVLTF. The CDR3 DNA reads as TGTGCCAGCAGCCCGTTGTTGGGGGGCCCTAGCTCTGGGGCCAACGTCCTGACTTTC. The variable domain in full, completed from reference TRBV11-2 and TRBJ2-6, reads EAGVAQSPRYKIIEKRQSVAFWCNPISGHATLYWYQQILGQGPKLLIQFQNNGVVDDSQLPKDRFSAERLKGVDSTLKIQPAKLEDSAVYLCASSPLLGGPSSGANVLTFGAGSRLTVL.

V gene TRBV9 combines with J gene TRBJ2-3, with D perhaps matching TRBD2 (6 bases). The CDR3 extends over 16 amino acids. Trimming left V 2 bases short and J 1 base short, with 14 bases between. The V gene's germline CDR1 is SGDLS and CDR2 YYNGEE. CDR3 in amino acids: CASSVNREDGTDTQYF. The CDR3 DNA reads TGTGCCAGCAGCGTGAATAGGGAGGACGGCACAGATACGCAGTATTTT.

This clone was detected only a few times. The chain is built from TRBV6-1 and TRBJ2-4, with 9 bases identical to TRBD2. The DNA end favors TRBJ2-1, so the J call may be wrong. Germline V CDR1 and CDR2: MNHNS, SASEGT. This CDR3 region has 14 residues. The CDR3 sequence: CASSQVAGVFGQFF. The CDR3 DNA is TGTGCCAGCAGCCAAGTAGCGGGAGTATTTGGGCAGTTCTTC.

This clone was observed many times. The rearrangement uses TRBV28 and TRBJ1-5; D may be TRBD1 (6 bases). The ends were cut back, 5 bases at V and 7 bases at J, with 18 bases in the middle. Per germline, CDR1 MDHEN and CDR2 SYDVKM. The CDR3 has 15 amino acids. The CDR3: CASSPPRGAGQPQHF. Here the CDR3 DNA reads TGTGCCAGCAGTCCCCCCCGGGGGGCAGGGCAGCCCCAGCATTTT.